A single T cell receptor beta chain is shown here with its context. The target of this receptor is not known. Per-nucleotide qualities are absent, and no much larger clonotype sits a single base away. Using the deep immunoSEQ assay, multiplex PCR amplified TCR CDR3 regions from genomic DNA. Genomic DNA extracted from each cell subset was distributed evenly over all wells of several immunoSEQ 96-well plates, and each plate served as one replicate. Each replicate PCR for sorted subsets received roughly 200 ng genomic DNA, equal to roughly 29,000 T cell genomes. Purified libraries were measured with a Qubit 3.0 fluorometer, size-checked on a Bioanalyzer 2100, and measured again with the KAPA Library Quantification kit. Each immunoSEQ 96-well plate was sequenced on its own single-read 150-cycle Illumina NextSeq 550 flow cell. From the authors' description of their analysis: Because only junctional sequences without quality scores were contained in the immunoSEQ output, filtering matching that applied to full-length reads could not be performed. To assign V/J genes and CDR3, sequences were annotated against IMGT germline references using PyIR, a Python wrapper for IgBLAST v1.9. Any read was removed if the V/J assignment was weak (E-value above 1e-6), the CDR3 was missing, or the read contained stop codons, out-of-frame junctions, or ambiguous translated residues. A V3J clonotype was defined by an identical inferred V gene, J gene, and CDR3 amino acid sequence. Percentage overlap between repertoires was calculated by dividing the number of shared unique clonotypes by the size of the smaller repertoire. Repertoire richness was assessed with RTK rarefaction, the Chao1 estimator, and Recon v2.1 estimates of unobserved clonotypes. For all TCRbeta clonotypes obtained by the gDNA method from four donors, generation probabilities were computed with OLGA. This immuneACCESS table, as held by TCRdb, lists in-frame sequences with V and J called but not all clones. Of the missing ones, under half trace to an unresolved V gene in checked studies; the others have no known cause. V and J calls and clone size follow that table, whereas D and trimming were derived from the DNA. Recorded for this sample are over 150,000 clones; approximately 61% of them occurred a single time. About 9.4% of the sample is in the top ten clones.

The data belong to a study of shared clonotypes between healthy human individuals (dated by TCRdb to about 2020). About the investigation overall: The cohort included three men and a couple of women between 18 and 49 years of age. For each donor, CD4 naive and CD4 memory were each given three plates, CD8 naive was given two plates, and CD8 memory was given one plate. Between about 0.9 and 8.9 billion PBMCs per donor were obtained by leukapheresis. Libraries were prepared and TCR repertoires were sequenced by different laboratories using diverse techniques, in order to increase sequencing depth and limit assay-specific biases. Blood TCR repertoires of about 5 healthy adults were deeply sequenced to estimate repertoire size and the extent of clonotype sharing between individuals. What the work shows at the level of the full study, not this receptor alone: Sampling was restricted to blood, and TCR repertoires in tissue are likely to differ from TCR repertoires in blood. Pairwise subsampling led to the expectation that sequencing depth would affect the degree of clonotype sharing among donors. Higher generation probabilities were observed for clonotypes shared by all four sorted-subset donors than for non-shared clonotypes. Estimated clonotype richness was generally larger for naive than for memory subsets. Approximately 5% of naive CD4, 3.5% of naive CD8, around 2.3% of memory CD4, and 0.4% of memory CD8 clonotypes were shared across several donors. Because the study included only a small number of donors, the genetic and exposure-history diversity represented was limited. Rarefaction of sorted-subset datasets indicated incomplete sequencing despite the large sequencing depth.

V drops 7 bases and J drops 10 bases, leaving 11 bases in between. The CDR3 numbers 10 residues from cysteine through phenylalanine. The sequence is cut down to CDR3 DNA, 30 bases in frame from base 1. As encoded in the germline V gene, CDR1 is SQVTM while CDR2 is ANQGSEA. Healthy HIV-negative adults with no recently reported acute infections or vaccinations were included as donors. Only Caucasian adults living in Nashville, Tennessee, USA were represented among the donors. CD4+ T cells were enriched by magnetic negative selection, after which naive cells were positively selected on CD45RA and the negative fraction was taken as the memory subset. Blood was collected by leukapheresis, and PBMCs were isolated by Ficoll-Histopaque density gradient centrifugation and then cryopreserved in liquid nitrogen vapor phase. Analytical flow cytometry was used to check the purity and quantity of every magnetically sorted T cell population. Genomic DNA was isolated from each sorted fraction and quantified by UV absorbance on a Nanodrop 2000c.

Specimen: memory CD4+ T cells sorted from blood. This sample's cell subset or site label indicates: CD45RA-negative fraction. The rearranged segments are TRBV29-1 and TRBJ2-1; the D gene assignment is ambiguous. The source is a young man in good health. The CDR3 reads as follows: CSASDDEQFF. The bases read TGCAGCGCATCAGACGACGAGCAGTTCTTC.